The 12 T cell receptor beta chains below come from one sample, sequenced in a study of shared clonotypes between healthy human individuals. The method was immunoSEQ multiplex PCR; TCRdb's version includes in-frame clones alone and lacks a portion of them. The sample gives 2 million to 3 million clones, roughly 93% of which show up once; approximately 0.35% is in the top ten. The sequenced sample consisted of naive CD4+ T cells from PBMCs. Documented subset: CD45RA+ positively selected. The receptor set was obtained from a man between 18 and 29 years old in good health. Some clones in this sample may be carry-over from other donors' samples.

The CDR3 loop is CASSLKEEGYTF. The CDR3 region has the DNA TGTGCCAGCAGTTTAAAGGAAGAGGGCTACACCTTC. The gene calls are TRBV28 and TRBJ1-2; D unclear. The germline gives CDR1 MDHEN, CDR2 SYDVKM. Trimming removed 2 bases from V and 8 bases from J, with 9 bases in between. The CDR3 contains 12 residues.

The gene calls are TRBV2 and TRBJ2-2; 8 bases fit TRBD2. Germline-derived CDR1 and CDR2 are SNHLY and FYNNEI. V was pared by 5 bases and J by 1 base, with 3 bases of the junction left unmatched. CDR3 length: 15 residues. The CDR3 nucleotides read TGTGCCAGCAGTCGCACTAGCGGGAACACCGGGGAGCTGTTTTTT. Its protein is CASSRTSGNTGELFF.

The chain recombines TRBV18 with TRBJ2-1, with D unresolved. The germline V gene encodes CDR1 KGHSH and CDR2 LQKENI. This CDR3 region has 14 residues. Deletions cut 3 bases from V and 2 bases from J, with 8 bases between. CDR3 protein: CASSPQAAYNEQFF. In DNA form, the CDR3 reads TGTGCCAGCTCACCCCAGGCGGCCTACAATGAGCAGTTCTTC.

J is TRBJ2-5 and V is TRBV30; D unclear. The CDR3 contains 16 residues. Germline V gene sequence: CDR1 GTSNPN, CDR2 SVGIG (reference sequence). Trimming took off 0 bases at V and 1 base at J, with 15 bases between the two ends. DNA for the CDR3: TGTGCCTGGAGTGTATCTCGGTACACAATCCAAGAGACCCAGTACTTC. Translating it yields CAWSVSRYTIQETQYF.

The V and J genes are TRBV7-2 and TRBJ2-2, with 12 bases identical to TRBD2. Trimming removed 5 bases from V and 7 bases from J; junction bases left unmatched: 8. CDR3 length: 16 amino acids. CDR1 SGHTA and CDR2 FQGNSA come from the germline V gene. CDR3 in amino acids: CASSPSGRARGGELFF. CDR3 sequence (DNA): TGTGCCAGCAGCCCTAGCGGGAGGGCCCGCGGCGGGGAGCTGTTTTTT.

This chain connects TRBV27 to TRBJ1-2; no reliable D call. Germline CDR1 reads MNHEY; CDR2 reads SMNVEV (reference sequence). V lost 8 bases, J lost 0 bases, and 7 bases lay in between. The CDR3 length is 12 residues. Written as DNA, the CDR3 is TGTGCCAGCCGCAGATCTAACTATGGCTACACCTTC. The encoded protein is CASRRSNYGYTF.

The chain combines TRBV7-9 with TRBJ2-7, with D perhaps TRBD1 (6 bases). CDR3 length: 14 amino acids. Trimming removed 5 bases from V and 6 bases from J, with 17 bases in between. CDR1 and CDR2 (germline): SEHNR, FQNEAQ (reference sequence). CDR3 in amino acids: CASSPMSRGSEQYF. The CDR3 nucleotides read TGTGCCAGCAGCCCGATGAGCAGGGGAAGCGAGCAGTACTTC.

The CDR3: CASTSRGPYEQYF. CDR3 sequence (DNA): TGCGCCAGCACATCGCGGGGGCCGTACGAGCAGTACTTC. The gene calls are TRBV5-1 and TRBJ2-7, with D perhaps matching TRBD2 (7 bases). The length of the CDR3 is 13 residues. Trimming stripped 6 bases from V and 4 bases from J, with 14 bases between. CDR1 SGHRS and CDR2 YFSETQ come from the germline V gene.

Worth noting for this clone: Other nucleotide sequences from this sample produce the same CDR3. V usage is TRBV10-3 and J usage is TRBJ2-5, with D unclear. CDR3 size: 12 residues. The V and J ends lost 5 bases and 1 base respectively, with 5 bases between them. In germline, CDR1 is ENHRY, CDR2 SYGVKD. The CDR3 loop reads CAISRVQETQYF. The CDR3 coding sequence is TGTGCCATCAGTAGGGTCCAAGAGACCCAGTACTTC.

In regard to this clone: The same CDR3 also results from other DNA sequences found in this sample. In nucleotides, the CDR3 is TGTGCCAGCAGCCAAGGGCCGGGCCGCTCCTACAATGAGCAGTTCTTC. Translation: CASSQGPGRSYNEQFF. The gene calls are TRBV14 and TRBJ2-1; D is ambiguous. The CDR3 sequence is 16 residues long. V lost 1 base, J lost 0 bases, and 10 bases lay in between. Per the germline V gene, CDR1 is SGHDN and CDR2 is FVKESK.

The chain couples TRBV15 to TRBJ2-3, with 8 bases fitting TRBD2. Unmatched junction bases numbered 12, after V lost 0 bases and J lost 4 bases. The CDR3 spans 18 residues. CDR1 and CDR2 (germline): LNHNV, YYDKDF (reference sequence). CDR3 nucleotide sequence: TGTGCCACCAGCAGAGATTCGGTGAGAGCGGGAGTGGCAGATACGCAGTATTTT. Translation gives CATSRDSVRAGVADTQYF. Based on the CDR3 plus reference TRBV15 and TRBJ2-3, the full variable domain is DAMVIQNPRYQVTQFGKPVTLSCSQTLNHNVMYWYQQKSSQAPKLLFHYYDKDFNNEADTPDNFQSRRPNTSFCFLDIRSPGLGDTAMYLCATSRDSVRAGVADTQYFGPGTRLTVL.

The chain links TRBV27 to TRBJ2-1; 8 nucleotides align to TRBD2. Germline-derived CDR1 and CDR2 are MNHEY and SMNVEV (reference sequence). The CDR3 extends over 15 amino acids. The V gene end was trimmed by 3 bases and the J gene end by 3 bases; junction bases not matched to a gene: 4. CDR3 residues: CASSFSGRGYNEQFF. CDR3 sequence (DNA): TGTGCCAGCAGTTTCAGCGGGAGAGGCTACAATGAGCAGTTCTTC.